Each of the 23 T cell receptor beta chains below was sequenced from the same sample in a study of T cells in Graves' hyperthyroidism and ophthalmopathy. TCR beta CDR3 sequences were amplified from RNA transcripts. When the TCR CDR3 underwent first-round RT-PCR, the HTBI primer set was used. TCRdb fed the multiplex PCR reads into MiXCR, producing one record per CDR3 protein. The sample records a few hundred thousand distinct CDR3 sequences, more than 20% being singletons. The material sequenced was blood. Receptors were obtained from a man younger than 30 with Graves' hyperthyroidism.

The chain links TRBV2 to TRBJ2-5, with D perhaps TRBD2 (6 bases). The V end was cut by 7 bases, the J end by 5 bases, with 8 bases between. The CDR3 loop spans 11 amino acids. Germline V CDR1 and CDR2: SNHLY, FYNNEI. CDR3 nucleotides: TGTGCCAGCAAGGCGGGGGAGACCCAGTACTTC. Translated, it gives CASKAGETQYF.

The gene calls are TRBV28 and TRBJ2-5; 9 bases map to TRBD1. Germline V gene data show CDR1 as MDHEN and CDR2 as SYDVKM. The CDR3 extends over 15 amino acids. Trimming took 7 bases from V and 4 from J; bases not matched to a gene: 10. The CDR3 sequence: CASTFDRGGGETQYF. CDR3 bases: TGTGCCAGCACCTTCGACAGGGGGGGAGGAGAGACCCAGTACTTC. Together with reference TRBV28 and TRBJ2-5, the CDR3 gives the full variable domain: DVKVTQSSRYLVKRTGEKVFLECVQDMDHENMFWYRQDPGLGLRLIYFSYDVKMKEKGDIPEGYSVSREKKERFSLILESASTNQTSMYLCASTFDRGGGETQYFGPGTRLLVL.

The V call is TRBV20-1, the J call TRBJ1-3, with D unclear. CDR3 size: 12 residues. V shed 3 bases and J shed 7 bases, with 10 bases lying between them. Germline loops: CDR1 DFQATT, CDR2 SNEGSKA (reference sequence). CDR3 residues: CSASSFLNTIYF. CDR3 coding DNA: TGCAGTGCTAGTAGTTTCCTCAACACCATATATTTT.

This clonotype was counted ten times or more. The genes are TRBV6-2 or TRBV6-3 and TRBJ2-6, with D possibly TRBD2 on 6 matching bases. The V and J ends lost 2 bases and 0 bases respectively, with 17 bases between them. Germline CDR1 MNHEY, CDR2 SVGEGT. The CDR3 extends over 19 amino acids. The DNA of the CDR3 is TGTGCCAGCAGTTACCGGCTCGGGGGTCTGCCCTCTGGGGCCAACGTCCTGACTTTC. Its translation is CASSYRLGGLPSGANVLTF.

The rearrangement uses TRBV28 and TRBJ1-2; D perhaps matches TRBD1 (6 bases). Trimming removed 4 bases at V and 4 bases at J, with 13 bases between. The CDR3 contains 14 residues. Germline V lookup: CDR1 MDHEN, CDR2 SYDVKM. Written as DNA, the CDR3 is TGTGCCAGCAGTTCTGGAGAGGGGGGCTATGGCTACACCTTC. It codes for CASSSGEGGYGYTF.

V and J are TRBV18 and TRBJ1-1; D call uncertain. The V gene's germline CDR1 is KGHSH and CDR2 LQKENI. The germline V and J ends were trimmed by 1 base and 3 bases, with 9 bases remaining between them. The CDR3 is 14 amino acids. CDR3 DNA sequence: TGTGCCAGCTCACCACTGGGCCATGACACTGAAGCTTTCTTT. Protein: CASSPLGHDTEAFF. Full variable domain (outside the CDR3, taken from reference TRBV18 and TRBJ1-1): NAGVMQNPRHLVRRRGQEARLRCSPMKGHSHVYWYRQLPEEGLKFMVYLQKENIIDESGMPKERFSAEFPKEGPSILRIQQVVRGDSAAYFCASSPLGHDTEAFFGQGTRLTVV.

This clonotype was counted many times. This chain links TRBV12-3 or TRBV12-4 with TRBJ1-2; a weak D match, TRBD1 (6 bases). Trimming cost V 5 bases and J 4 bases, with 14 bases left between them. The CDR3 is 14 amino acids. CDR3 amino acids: CASSGQSVGYGYTF. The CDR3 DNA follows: TGTGCCAGCAGTGGACAGTCAGTAGGCTATGGCTACACCTTC.

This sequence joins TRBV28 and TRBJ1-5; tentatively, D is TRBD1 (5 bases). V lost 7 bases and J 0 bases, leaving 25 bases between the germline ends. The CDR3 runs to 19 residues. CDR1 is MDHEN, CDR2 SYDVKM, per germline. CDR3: CASTLRSRALVYSNQPQHF. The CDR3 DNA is TGTGCCAGCACCCTCCGTAGCAGGGCACTCGTTTATAGCAATCAGCCCCAGCATTTT.

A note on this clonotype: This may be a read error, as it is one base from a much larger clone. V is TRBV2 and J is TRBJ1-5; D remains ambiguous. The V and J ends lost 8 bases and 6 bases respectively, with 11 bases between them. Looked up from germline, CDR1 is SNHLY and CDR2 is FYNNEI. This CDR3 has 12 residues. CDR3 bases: TGTGCCAGCGTACGGGCCGGTCAGCCCCAGCATTTT. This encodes CASVRAGQPQHF.

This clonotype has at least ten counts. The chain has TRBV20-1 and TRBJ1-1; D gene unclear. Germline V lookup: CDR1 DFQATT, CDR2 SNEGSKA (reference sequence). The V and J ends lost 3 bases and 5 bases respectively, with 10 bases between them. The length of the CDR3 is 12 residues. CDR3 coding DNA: TGCAGTGCTAGCCCGGACCCTACTGAAGCTTTCTTT. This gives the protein CSASPDPTEAFF.

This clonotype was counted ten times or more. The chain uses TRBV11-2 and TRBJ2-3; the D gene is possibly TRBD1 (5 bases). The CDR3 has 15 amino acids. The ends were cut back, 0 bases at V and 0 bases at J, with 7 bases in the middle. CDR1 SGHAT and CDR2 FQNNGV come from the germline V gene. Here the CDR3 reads CASSLDPGSTDTQYF. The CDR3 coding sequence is TGTGCCAGCAGCTTAGATCCAGGGAGCACAGATACGCAGTATTTT.

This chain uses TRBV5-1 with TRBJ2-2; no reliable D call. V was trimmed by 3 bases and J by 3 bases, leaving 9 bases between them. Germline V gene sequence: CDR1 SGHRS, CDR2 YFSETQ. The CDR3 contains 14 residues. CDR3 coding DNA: TGCGCCAGCAGCTCCCGAGTTGACACCGGGGAGCTGTTTTTT. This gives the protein CASSSRVDTGELFF.

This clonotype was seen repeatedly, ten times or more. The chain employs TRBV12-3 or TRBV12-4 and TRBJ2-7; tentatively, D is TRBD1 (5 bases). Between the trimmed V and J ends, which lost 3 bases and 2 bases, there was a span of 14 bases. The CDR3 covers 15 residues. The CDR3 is CASSLSPAGPYEQYF. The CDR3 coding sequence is TGTGCCAGCAGTTTGAGTCCGGCAGGGCCCTACGAGCAGTACTTC.

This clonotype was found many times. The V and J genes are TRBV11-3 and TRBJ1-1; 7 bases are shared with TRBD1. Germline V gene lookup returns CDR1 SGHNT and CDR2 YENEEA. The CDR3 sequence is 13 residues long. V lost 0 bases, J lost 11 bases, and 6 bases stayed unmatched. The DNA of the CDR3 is TGTGCCAGCAGCTTAGACACCGGGACAGTGGCTTTCTTT. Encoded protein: CASSLDTGTVAFF.

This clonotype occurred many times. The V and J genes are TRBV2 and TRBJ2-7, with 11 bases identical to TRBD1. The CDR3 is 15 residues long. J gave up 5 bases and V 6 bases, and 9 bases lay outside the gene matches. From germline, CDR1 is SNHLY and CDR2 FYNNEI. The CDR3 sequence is CASRGGTGGPHEQYF. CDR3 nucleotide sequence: TGTGCCAGCAGGGGGGGGACAGGGGGTCCCCACGAGCAGTACTTC. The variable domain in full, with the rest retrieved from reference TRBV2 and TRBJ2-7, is EPEVTQTPSHQVTQMGQEVILRCVPISNHLYFYWYRQILGQKVEFLVSFYNNEISEKSEIFDDQFSVERPDGSNFTLKIRSTKLEDSAMYFCASRGGTGGPHEQYFGPGTRLTVT.

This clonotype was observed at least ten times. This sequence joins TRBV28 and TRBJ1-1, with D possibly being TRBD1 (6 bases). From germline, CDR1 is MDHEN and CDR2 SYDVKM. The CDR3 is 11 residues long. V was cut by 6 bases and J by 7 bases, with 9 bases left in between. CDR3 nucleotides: TGTGCCAGCAGCCGACAGGTTGAAGCTTTCTTT. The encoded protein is CASSRQVEAFF. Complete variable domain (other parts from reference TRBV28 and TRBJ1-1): DVKVTQSSRYLVKRTGEKVFLECVQDMDHENMFWYRQDPGLGLRLIYFSYDVKMKEKGDIPEGYSVSREKKERFSLILESASTNQTSMYLCASSRQVEAFFGQGTRLTVV.

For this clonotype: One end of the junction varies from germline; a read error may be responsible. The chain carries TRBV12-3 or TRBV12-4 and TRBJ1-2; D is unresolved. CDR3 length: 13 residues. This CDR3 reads CASSPVRSYGYTF. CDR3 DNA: TGTGCCAGCAGCCCCGTACGGTCCTATGGTTACACCTTC.

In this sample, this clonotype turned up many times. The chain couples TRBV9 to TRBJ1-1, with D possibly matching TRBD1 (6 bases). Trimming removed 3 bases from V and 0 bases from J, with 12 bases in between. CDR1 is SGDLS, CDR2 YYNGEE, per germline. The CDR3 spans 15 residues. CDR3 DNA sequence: TGTGCCAGCAGCGCCCGAACAGGGATGAACACTGAAGCTTTCTTT. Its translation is CASSARTGMNTEAFF.

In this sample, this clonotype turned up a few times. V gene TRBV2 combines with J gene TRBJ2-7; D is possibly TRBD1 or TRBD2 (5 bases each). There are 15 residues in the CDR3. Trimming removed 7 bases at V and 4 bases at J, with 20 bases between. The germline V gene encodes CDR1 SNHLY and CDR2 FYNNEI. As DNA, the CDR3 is TGTGCCAGCATCAGGTGGTGGGGGATACTTTACGAGCAGTACTTC. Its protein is CASIRWWGILYEQYF.

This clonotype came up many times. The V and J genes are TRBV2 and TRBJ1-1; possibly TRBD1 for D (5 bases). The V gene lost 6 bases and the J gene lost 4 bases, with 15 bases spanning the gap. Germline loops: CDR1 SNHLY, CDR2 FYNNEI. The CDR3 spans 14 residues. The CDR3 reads CASRSGATITEAFF. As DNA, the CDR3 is TGTGCCAGCAGATCCGGGGCCACGATCACTGAAGCTTTCTTT.

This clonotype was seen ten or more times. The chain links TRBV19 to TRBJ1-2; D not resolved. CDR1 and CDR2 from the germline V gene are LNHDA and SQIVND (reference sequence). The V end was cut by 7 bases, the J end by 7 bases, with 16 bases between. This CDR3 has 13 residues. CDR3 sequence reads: CASNSGPTSGYTF. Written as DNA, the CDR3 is TGTGCCAGTAATTCAGGACCTACATCTGGCTACACCTTC.

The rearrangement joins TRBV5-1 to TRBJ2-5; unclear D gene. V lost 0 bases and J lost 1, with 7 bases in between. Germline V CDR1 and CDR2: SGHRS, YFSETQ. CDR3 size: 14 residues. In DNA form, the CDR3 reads TGCGCCAGCAGCTTGGCGAGTTTCCAAGAGACCCAGTACTTC. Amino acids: CASSLASFQETQYF.

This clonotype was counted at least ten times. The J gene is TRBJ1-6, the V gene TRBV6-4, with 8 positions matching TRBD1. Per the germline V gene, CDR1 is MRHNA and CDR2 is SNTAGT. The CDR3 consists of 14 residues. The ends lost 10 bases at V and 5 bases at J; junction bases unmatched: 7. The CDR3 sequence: CAKPGQEHNSPLHF. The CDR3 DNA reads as TGTGCCAAACCGGGACAGGAGCATAATTCACCCCTCCACTTT.